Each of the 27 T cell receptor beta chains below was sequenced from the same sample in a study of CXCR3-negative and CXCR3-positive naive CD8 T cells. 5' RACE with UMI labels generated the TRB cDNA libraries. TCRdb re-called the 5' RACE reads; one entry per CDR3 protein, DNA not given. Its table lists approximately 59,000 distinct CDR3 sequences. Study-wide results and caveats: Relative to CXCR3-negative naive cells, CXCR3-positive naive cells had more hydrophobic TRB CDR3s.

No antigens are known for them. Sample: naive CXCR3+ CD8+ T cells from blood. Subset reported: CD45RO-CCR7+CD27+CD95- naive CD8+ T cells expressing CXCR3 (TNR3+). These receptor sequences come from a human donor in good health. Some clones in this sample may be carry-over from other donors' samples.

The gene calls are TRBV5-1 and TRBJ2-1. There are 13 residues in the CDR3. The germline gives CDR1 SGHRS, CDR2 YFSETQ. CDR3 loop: CASSRTGTWEQFF.

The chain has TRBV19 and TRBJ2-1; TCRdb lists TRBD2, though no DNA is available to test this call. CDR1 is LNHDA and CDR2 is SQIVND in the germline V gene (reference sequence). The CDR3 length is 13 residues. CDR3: CASSIGPYNEQFF. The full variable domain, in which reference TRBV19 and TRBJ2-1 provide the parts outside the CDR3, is DGGITQSPKYLFRKEGQNVTLSCEQNLNHDAMYWYRQDPGQGLRLIYYSQIVNDFQKGDIAEGYSVSREKKESFPLTVTSAQKNPTAFYLCASSIGPYNEQFFGPGTRLTVL.

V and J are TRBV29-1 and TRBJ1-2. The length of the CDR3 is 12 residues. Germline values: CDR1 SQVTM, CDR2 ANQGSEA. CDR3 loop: CSVNLGRYGYTF.

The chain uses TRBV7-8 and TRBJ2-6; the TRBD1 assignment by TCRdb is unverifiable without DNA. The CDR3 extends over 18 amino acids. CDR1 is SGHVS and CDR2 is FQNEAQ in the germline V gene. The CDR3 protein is CASSSAGTDESGANVLTF.

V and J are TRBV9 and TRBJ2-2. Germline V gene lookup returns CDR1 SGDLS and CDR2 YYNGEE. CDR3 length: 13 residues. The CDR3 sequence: CASSFYNTGELFF.

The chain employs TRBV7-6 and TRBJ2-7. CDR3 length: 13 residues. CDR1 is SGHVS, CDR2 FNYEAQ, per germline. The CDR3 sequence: CASSLEAVYEQYF.

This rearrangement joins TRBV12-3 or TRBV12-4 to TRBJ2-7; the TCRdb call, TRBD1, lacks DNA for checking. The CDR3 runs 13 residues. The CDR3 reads CASNGQGAYEQYF.

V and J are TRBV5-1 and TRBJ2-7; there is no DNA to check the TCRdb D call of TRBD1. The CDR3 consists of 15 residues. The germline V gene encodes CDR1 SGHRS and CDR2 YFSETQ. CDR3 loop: CASSLEPGETYEQYF.

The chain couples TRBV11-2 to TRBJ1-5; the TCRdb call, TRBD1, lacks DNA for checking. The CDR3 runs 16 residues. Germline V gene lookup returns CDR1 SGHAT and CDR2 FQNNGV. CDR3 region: CASSLGGGRVGQPQHF.

This CDR3 reads CAISDPGLAGANEQFF. The chain uses TRBV10-3 and TRBJ2-1; the TCRdb D gene call, TRBD2, has no DNA to confirm it. The CDR3 runs to 16 residues. Germline V lookup: CDR1 ENHRY, CDR2 SYGVKD.

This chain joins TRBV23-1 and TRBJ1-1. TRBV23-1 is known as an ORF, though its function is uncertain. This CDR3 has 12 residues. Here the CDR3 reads CASIGGHNEAFF.

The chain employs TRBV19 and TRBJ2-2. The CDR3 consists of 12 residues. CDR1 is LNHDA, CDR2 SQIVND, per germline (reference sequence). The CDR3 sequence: CASPTGSGELFF.

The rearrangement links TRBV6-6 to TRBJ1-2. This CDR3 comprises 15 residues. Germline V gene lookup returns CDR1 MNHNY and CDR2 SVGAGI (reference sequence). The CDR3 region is CASMDQASISDGYTF.

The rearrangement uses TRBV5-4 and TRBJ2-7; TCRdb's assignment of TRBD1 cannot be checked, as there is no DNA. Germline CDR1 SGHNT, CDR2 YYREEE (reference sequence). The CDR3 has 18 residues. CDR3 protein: CASSLGARQGISSYEQYF.

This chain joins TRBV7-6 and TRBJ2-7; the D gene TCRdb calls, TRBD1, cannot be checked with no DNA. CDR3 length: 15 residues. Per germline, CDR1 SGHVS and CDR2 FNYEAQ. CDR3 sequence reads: CASSLNGQGANEQYF.

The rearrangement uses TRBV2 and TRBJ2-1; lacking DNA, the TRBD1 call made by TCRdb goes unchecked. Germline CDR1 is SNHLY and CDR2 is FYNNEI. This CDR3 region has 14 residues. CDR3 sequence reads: CASPFAGGEDEQFF.

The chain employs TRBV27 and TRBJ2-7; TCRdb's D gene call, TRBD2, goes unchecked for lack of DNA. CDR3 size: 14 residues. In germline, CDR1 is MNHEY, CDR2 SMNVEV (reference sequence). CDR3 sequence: CASSLSGLAYEQYF.

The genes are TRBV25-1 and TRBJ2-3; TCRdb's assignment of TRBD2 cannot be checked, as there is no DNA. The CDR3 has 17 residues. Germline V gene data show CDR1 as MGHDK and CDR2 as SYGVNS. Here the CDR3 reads CASSEFRGGLSTDTQYF.

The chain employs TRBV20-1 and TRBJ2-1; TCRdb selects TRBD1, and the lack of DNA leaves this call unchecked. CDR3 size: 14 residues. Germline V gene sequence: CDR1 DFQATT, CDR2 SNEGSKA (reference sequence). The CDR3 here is CGASGPGRGGEQFF.

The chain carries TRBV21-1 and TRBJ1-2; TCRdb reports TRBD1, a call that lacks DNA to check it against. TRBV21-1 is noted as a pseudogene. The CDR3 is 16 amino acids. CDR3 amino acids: CASSKDRGRANYGYTF.

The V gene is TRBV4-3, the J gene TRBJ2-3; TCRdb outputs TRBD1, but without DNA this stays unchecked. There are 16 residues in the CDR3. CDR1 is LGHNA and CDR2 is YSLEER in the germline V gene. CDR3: CASSQWDRGNTDTQYF.

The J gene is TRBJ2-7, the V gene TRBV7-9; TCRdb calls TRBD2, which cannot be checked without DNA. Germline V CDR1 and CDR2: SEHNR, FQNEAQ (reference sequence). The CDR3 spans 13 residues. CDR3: CASSPGLTYEQYF. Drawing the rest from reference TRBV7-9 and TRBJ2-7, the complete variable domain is DTGVSQNPRHKITKRGQNVTFRCDPISEHNRLYWYRQTLGQGPEFLTYFQNEAQLEKSRLLSDRFSAERPKGSFSTLEIQRTEQGDSAMYLCASSPGLTYEQYFGPGTRLTVT.

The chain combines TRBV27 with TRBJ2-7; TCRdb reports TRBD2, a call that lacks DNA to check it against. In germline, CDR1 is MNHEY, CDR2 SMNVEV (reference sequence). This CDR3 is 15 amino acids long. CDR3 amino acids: CASHPGLAGPSEQYF.

The CDR3 spells CASSYGGPQFF. The V gene is TRBV6-5, the J gene TRBJ2-1; the D call of TRBD2 rests on TCRdb alone, since no DNA is present to check it. Germline V gene lookup returns CDR1 MNHEY and CDR2 SVGAGI. The CDR3 is made up of 11 amino acids.

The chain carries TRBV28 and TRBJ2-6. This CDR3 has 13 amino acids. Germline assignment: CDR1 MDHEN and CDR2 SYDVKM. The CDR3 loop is CASRDSGANVLTF.

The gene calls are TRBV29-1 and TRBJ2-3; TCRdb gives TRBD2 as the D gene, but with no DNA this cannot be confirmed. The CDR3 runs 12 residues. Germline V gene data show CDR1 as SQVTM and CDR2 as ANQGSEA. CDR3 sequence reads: CSVPGGPDTQYF.

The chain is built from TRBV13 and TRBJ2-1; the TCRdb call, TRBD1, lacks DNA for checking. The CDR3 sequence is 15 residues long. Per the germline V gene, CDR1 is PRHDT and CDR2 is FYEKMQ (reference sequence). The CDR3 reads CASSTQGASFNEQFF.